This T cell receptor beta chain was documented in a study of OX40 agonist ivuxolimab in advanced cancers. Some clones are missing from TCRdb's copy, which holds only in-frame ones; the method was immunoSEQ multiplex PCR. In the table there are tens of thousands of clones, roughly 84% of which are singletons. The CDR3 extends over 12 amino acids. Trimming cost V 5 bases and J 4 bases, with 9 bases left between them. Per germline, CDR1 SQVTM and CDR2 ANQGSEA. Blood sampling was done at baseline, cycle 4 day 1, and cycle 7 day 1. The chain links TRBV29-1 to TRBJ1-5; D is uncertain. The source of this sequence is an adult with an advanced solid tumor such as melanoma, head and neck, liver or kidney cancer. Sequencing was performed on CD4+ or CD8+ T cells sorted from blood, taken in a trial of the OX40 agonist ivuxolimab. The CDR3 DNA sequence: TGCAGCGTTATCACAGATAATCAGCCCCAGCATTTT. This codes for CSVITDNQPQHF.